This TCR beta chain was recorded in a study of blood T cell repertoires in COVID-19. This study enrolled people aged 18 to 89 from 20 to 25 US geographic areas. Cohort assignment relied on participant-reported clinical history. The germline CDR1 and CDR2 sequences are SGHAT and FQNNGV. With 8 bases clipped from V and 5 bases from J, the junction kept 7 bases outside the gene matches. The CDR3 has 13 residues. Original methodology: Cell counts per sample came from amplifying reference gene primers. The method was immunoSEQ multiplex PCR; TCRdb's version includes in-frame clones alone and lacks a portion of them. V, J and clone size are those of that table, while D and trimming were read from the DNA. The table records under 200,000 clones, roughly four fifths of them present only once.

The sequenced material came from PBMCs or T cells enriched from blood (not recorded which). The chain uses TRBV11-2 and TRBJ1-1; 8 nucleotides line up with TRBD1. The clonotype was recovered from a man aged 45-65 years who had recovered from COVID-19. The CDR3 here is CASGTGLGTEAFF. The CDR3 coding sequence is TGTGCCAGCGGGACAGGCCTTGGGACTGAAGCTTTCTTT.